A single sample is the source of the 20 T cell receptor beta chains below, sequenced in a study of T cell clonotyping in hematopoietic cell transplantation. Libraries were prepared by immunoSEQ multiplex PCR; TCRdb keeps only in-frame clonotypes and omits some of them. The sample consists of 15,000 or so clones, around 97% of them appearing once. This material consisted of peripheral blood mononuclear cells, taken 30 days after allogeneic stem cell transplant. These receptors were taken from a female patient aged 45-60 years who had an allogeneic stem cell transplant from an unrelated donor, so T cells may come from the graft donor. Some clones in this sample may be carry-over from other donors' samples.

The rearrangement joins TRBV2 to TRBJ2-2, with D perhaps matching TRBD1 or TRBD2 (5 bases each). Germline values: CDR1 SNHLY, CDR2 FYNNEI. Between the trimmed V and J ends, which lost 5 bases and 0 bases, there was a span of 10 bases. CDR3 length: 15 residues. For the CDR3, the DNA is TGTGCCAGCAGTTTAGGGACCGCGAACACCGGGGAGCTGTTTTTT. This gives the protein CASSLGTANTGELFF.

The rearrangement links TRBV4-2 to TRBJ2-2; 7 bases are shared with TRBD2. V trimming: 1 base; J trimming: 1 base; junction bases outside the gene matches: 0. This CDR3 comprises 15 residues. Germline-derived CDR1 and CDR2 are LGHNA and YNFKEQ. The CDR3 nucleotides read TGTGCCAGCAGCCAAGCGGGGGGGAACACCGGGGAGCTGTTTTTT. Translating it yields CASSQAGGNTGELFF.

The chain combines TRBV15 with TRBJ1-1, with 8 bases fitting TRBD1. Trimming cost V 9 bases and J 0 bases; bases outside gene matches: 6. The length of the CDR3 is 14 residues. Germline V gene lookup returns CDR1 LNHNV and CDR2 YYDKDF (reference sequence). For the CDR3, the DNA is TGTGCCACGACGGACAGGGTGATGAACACTGAAGCTTTCTTT. Its protein product is CATTDRVMNTEAFF.

The rearrangement joins TRBV25-1 to TRBJ1-2, with 11 nucleotides matching TRBD1. This CDR3 region has 15 residues. After removal of 3 bases from V and 3 bases from J, the junction contained 3 bases not matched to a gene. Germline V gives CDR1 MGHDK, CDR2 SYGVNS. The CDR3 nucleotides are TGTGCCAGCAGTGAGCGGACAGGGGGCGACTATGGCTACACCTTC. Residues: CASSERTGGDYGYTF.

This clone has more than one count but fewer than ten. V is TRBV4-2 and J is TRBJ2-7; TRBD2 agrees at 10 bases. CDR1 and CDR2 (germline): LGHNA, YNFKEQ. Unmatched junction bases numbered 8, after V lost 4 bases and J lost 2 bases. The CDR3 runs 16 residues. CDR3 sequence: CASSPQTSGEAYEQYF. CDR3 nucleotide sequence: TGTGCCAGCAGCCCCCAAACTAGCGGGGAAGCCTACGAGCAGTACTTC.

The chain recombines TRBV6-5 with TRBJ1-2; 9 bases are shared with TRBD1. Germline V gene sequence: CDR1 MNHEY, CDR2 SVGAGI. The V and J ends lost 6 bases and 7 bases, in that order; junction bases with no gene match: 12. The CDR3 is made up of 15 amino acids. The CDR3 region is CASRRPGQGRVGYTF. The CDR3 nucleotides are TGTGCCAGCAGACGCCCGGGACAGGGAAGGGTTGGCTACACCTTC.

The rearrangement links TRBV27 to TRBJ2-7; possible D gene TRBD2, 7 bases. V was cut by 5 bases and J by 1 base, with 21 bases left in between. Germline V gene data show CDR1 as MNHEY and CDR2 as SMNVEV (reference sequence). The CDR3 runs to 17 residues. CDR3 DNA: TGTGCCAGCAGTGACTACGGGGGGCCGGGGCAGTCCTACGAGCAGTACTTC. Translation: CASSDYGGPGQSYEQYF.

The V and J genes are TRBV20-1 and TRBJ2-5; D is perhaps TRBD1 (6 bases). Germline V gives CDR1 DFQATT, CDR2 SNEGSKA (reference sequence). The CDR3 is 11 amino acids. CDR3 in amino acids: CSPGQRETQYF. The CDR3, as DNA: TGCAGCCCGGGACAAAGGGAGACCCAGTACTTC.

The chain joins TRBV28 to TRBJ1-1; TRBD1 might be the D (5 bases). Germline V lookup: CDR1 MDHEN, CDR2 SYDVKM. V lost 3 bases and J lost 1, with 9 bases in between. This CDR3 comprises 14 residues. CDR3: CASSFLDRNTEAFF. CDR3 nucleotides: TGTGCCAGCAGTTTCCTAGACAGGAACACTGAAGCTTTCTTT.

The genes are TRBV6-1 and TRBJ1-6; perhaps TRBD1 as D (5 bases). V was pared by 8 bases and J by 7 bases, with 12 bases between. The CDR3 has 13 residues. In germline, CDR1 is MNHNS, CDR2 SASEGT. The CDR3 DNA reads as TGTGCCAGCCTGGGACGGGGAAATTCACCCCTCCACTTT. Protein: CASLGRGNSPLHF.

The V and J genes are TRBV29-1 and TRBJ1-1; unclear D gene. Deletions cut 0 bases from V and 7 bases from J, with 6 bases between. This CDR3 contains 11 residues. CDR1 SQVTM and CDR2 ANQGSEA come from the germline V gene. Written as DNA, the CDR3 is TGCAGCGTTGAAGATTCGGGTGAAGCTTTCTTT. It translates to CSVEDSGEAFF.

V usage is TRBV19 and J usage is TRBJ2-1, with D perhaps TRBD1 or TRBD2 (7 bases each). The CDR3 covers 14 residues. Germline CDR1 LNHDA, CDR2 SQIVND (reference sequence). V was trimmed by 5 bases and J by 4 bases, leaving 12 bases between them. CDR3 in amino acids: CASSQGGDYNEQFF. The CDR3 DNA follows: TGTGCCAGTAGTCAGGGGGGGGATTACAATGAGCAGTTCTTC.

This clone was recorded only once. The J gene is TRBJ2-3, the V gene TRBV5-1; unclear D gene. Germline values: CDR1 SGHRS, CDR2 YFSETQ. Trimming left V 1 base short and J 2 bases short, with 11 bases between. This CDR3 has 15 residues. The CDR3 region has the DNA TGCGCCAGCAGCTTGAGTGGCCAACCCACAGATACGCAGTATTTT. As protein: CASSLSGQPTDTQYF.

The genes are TRBV6-4 and TRBJ2-2; tentatively, D is TRBD2 (5 bases). The CDR3 length is 13 residues. Trimming took 6 bases from V and 3 from J, leaving 8 bases between them. Per germline, CDR1 MRHNA and CDR2 SNTAGT. The CDR3: CASSSGDTGELFF. CDR3 DNA: TGTGCCAGCAGCAGCGGCGACACCGGGGAGCTGTTTTTT.

This chain links TRBV14 with TRBJ1-2, with D unresolved. Trimming took off 2 bases at V and 3 bases at J, with 10 bases between the two ends. Germline V gives CDR1 SGHDN, CDR2 FVKESK. The CDR3 has 14 amino acids. CDR3 residues: CASSQTWADYGYTF. CDR3 bases: TGTGCCAGCAGCCAAACGTGGGCTGACTATGGCTACACCTTC.

V and J are TRBV2 and TRBJ1-4, with D hard to call. Germline lookup yields CDR1 SNHLY and CDR2 FYNNEI. The CDR3 has 13 amino acids. Trimming took off 6 bases at V and 3 bases at J, with 8 bases between the two ends. CDR3 residues: CASRAQANEKLFF. The CDR3 bases are TGTGCCAGCAGGGCACAAGCTAATGAAAAACTGTTTTTT.

This chain joins TRBV6-4 and TRBJ1-1, with TRBD1 as a possible D gene (6 bases). The CDR3 sequence is 17 residues long. V lost 4 bases and J 3 bases, leaving 21 bases between the germline ends. Per germline, CDR1 MRHNA and CDR2 SNTAGT. The CDR3 coding sequence is TGTGCCAGCAGTGTTGACAGATACTCCAGGGGTGACACTGAAGCTTTCTTT. Protein sequence: CASSVDRYSRGDTEAFF.

The CDR3 DNA sequence: TGTGCCAGGAGTGACGGAGCAACTAATGAAAAACTGTTTTTT. Its protein is CARSDGATNEKLFF. The J gene is TRBJ1-4, the V gene TRBV19, with D uncertain. CDR3 length equals 14 residues. Germline V gene data show CDR1 as LNHDA and CDR2 as SQIVND (reference sequence). V lost 9 bases and J lost 0, with 11 bases in between. The whole variable domain, filled in from reference TRBV19 and TRBJ1-4, reads DGGITQSPKYLFRKEGQNVTLSCEQNLNHDAMYWYRQDPGQGLRLIYYSQIVNDFQKGDIAEGYSVSREKKESFPLTVTSAQKNPTAFYLCARSDGATNEKLFFGSGTQLSVL.

The chain joins TRBV29-1 to TRBJ2-7, with 10 bases identical to TRBD1. Trimming removed 1 base from V and 4 bases from J; junction bases left unmatched: 13. Germline CDR1 and CDR2: SQVTM and ANQGSEA. CDR3 length equals 17 residues. In DNA form, the CDR3 reads TGCAGCGTTGAAGCCCTGGGGGCTGACAGGGGGCGTTACGAGCAGTACTTC. It yields the protein CSVEALGADRGRYEQYF.

The CDR3: CASSIFRGRQPQHF. For the CDR3, the DNA is TGTGCCAGTAGTATATTCAGGGGCAGGCAGCCCCAGCATTTT. This chain links TRBV19 with TRBJ1-5, with D perhaps TRBD1 (6 bases). Trimming took off 2 bases at V and 7 bases at J, with 12 bases between the two ends. The CDR3 length is 14 residues. The germline gives CDR1 LNHDA, CDR2 SQIVND (reference sequence).